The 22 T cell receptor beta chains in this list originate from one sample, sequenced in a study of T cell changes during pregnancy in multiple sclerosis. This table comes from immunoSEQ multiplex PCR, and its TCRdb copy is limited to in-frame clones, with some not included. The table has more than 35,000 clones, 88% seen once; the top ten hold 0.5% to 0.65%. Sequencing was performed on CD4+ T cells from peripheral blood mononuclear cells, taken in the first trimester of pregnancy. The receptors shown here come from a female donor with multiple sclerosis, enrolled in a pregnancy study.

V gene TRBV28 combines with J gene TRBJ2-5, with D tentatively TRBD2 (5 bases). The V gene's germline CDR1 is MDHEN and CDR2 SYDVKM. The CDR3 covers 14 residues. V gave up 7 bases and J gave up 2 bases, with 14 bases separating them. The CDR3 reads CASTKGGLQETQYF. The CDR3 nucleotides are TGTGCCAGCACTAAAGGCGGGTTGCAAGAGACCCAGTACTTC.

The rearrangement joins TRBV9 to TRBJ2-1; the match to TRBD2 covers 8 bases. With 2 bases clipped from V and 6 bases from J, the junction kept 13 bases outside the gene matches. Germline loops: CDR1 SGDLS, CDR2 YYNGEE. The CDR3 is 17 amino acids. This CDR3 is CASSVKAGVTMVNEQFF. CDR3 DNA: TGTGCCAGCAGCGTTAAAGCGGGAGTCACGATGGTCAATGAGCAGTTCTTC. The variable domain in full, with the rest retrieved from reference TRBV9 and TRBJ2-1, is DSGVTQTPKHLITATGQRVTLRCSPRSGDLSVYWYQQSLDQGLQFLIQYYNGEERAKGNILERFSAQQFPDLHSELNLSSLELGDSALYFCASSVKAGVTMVNEQFFGPGTRLTVL.

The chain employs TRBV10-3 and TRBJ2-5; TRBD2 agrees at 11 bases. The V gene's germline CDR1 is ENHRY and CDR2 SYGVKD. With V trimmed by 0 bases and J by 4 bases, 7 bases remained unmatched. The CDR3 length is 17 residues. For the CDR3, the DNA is TGTGCCATCAGTGAGTCGTCCCTAGCGGGGGGAGGAGAGACCCAGTACTTC. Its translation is CAISESSLAGGGETQYF.

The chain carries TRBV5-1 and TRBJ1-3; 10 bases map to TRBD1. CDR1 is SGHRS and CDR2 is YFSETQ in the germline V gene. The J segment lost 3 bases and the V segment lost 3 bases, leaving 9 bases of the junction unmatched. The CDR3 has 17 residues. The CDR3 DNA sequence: TGCGCCAGCAGCTCGGGACAGGGGAGTCTTGGTGGAAACACCATATATTTT. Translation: CASSSGQGSLGGNTIYF.

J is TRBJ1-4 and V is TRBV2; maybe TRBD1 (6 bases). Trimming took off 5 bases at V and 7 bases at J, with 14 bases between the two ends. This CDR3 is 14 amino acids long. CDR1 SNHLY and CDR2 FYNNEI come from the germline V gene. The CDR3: CASSPRTEVEKLFF. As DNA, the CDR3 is TGTGCCAGCAGTCCGAGGACAGAGGTTGAAAAACTGTTTTTT.

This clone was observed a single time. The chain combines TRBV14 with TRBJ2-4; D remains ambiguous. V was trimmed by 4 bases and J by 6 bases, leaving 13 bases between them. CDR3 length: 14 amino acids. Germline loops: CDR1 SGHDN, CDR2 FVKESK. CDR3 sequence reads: CASSPALGTNIQYF. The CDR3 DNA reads TGTGCCAGCAGCCCCGCCTTGGGCACAAACATTCAGTACTTC.

CDR3 residues: CASSTCQDSYYGYTF. DNA of the CDR3: TGTGCCAGCAGCACATGTCAGGATTCTTACTATGGCTACACCTTC. The chain employs TRBV21-1 and TRBJ1-2; no DNA check was done on the table's D call, TRBD1. TRBV21-1 is an annotated pseudogene. The CDR3 has 15 amino acids.

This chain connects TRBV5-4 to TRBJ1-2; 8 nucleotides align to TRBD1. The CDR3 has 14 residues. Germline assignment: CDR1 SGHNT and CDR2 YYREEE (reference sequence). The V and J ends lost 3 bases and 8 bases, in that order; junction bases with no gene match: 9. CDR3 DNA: TGTGCCAGCAGCTCTGACAGGGGTTGGGGAGGCTACACCTTC. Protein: CASSSDRGWGGYTF.

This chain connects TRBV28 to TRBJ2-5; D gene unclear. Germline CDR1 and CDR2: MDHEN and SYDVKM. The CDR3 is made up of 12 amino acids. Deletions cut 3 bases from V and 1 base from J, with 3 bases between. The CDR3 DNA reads TGTGCCAGCAGTTTCAGCCAAGAGACCCAGTACTTC. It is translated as CASSFSQETQYF.

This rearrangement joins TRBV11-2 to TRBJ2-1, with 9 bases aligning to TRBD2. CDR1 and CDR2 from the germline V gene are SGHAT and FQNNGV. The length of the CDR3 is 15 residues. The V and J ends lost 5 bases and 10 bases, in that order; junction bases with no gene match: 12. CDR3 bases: TGTGCCAGCAGCCCAAGGGCGGGAGGGCCGAGAGAGCAGTTCTTC. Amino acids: CASSPRAGGPREQFF.

CDR3 sequence reads: CASSLDPRTGEQFF. The CDR3 coding sequence is TGTGCCAGCAGCTTAGACCCTAGGACGGGGGAGCAGTTCTTC. The rearrangement joins TRBV11-2 to TRBJ2-1, with D maybe TRBD2 (5 bases). CDR1 is SGHAT, CDR2 FQNNGV, per germline. The CDR3 loop spans 14 amino acids. V was shortened by 0 bases and J by 10 bases, with 13 bases between the two germline ends.

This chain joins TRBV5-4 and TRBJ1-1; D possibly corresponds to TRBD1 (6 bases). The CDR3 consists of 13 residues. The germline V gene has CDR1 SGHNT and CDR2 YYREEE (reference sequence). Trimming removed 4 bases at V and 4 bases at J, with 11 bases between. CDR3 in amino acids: CASSDTGFTEAFF. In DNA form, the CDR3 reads TGTGCCAGCAGCGACACAGGGTTCACTGAAGCTTTCTTT.

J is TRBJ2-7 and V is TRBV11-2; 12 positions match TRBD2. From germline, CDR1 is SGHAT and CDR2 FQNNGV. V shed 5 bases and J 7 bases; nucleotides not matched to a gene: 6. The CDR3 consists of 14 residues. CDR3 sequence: CASSPGLAGNEQYF. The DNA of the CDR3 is TGTGCCAGCAGCCCTGGACTAGCGGGAAATGAGCAGTACTTC.

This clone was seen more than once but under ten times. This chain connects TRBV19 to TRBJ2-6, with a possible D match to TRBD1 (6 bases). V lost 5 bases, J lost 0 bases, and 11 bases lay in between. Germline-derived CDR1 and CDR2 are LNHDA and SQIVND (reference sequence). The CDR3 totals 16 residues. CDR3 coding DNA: TGTGCCAGTAGTCTGGACAGTGCCTCTGGGGCCAACGTCCTGACTTTC. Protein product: CASSLDSASGANVLTF.

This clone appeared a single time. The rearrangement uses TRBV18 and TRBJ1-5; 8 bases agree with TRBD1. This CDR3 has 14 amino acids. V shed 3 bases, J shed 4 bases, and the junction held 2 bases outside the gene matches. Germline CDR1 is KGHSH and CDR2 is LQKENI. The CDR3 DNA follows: TGTGCCAGCTCACCTGGACAGGGTAATCAGCCCCAGCATTTT. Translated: CASSPGQGNQPQHF.

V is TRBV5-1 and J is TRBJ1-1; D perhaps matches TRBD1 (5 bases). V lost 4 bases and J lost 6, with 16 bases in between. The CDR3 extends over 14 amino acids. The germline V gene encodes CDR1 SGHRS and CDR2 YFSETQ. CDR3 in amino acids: CASSKSQGNPEAFF. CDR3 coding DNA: TGCGCCAGCAGCAAGTCCCAGGGTAACCCTGAAGCTTTCTTT.

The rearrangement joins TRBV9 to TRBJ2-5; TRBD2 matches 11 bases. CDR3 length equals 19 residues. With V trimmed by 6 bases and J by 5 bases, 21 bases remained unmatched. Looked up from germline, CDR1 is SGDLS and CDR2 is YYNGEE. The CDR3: CASTYPGGNSGRAVETQYF. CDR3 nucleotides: TGTGCCAGCACCTACCCGGGGGGGAATAGCGGGAGGGCCGTGGAGACCCAGTACTTC.

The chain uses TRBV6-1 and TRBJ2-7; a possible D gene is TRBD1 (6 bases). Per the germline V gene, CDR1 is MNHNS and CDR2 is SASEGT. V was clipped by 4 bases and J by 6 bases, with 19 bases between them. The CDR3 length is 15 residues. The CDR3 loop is CASSALNRVQGEQYF. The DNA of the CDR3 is TGTGCCAGCAGTGCCCTAAACAGGGTCCAGGGCGAGCAGTACTTC.

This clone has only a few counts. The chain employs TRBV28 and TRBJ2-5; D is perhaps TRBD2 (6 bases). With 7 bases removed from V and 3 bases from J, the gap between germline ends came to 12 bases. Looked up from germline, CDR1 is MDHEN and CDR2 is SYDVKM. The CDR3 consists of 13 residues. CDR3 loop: CASIRGGEETQYF. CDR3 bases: TGTGCCAGCATCCGAGGCGGGGAAGAGACCCAGTACTTC.

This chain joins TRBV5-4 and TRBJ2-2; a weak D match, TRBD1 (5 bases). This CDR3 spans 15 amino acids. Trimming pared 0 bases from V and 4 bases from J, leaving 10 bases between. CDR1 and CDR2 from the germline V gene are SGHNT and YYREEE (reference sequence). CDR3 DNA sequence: TGTGCCAGCAGCTTGGGCAGGGTTGGCACCGGGGAGCTGTTTTTT. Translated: CASSLGRVGTGELFF. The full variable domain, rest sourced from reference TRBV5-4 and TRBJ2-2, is ETGVTQSPTHLIKTRGQQVTLRCSSQSGHNTVSWYQQALGQGPQFIFQYYREEENGRGNFPPRFSGLQFPNYSSELNVNALELDDSALYLCASSLGRVGTGELFFGEGSRLTVL.

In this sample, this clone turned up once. CDR3 protein: CASSVETFSYEQYF. CDR3 sequence (DNA): TGTGCCAGCAGTGTAGAGACTTTCTCCTACGAGCAGTACTTC. The chain carries TRBV6-1 and TRBJ2-7; D call uncertain. The CDR3 has 14 residues. Germline-derived CDR1 and CDR2 are MNHNS and SASEGT. V was cut by 4 bases and J by 0 bases, with 10 bases left in between.

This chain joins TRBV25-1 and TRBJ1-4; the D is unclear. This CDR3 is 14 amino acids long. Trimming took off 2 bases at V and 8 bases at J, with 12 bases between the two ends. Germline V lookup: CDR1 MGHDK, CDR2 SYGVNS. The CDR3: CASSEPGRWEKLFF. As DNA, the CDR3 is TGTGCCAGCAGTGAACCGGGAAGATGGGAAAAACTGTTTTTT.